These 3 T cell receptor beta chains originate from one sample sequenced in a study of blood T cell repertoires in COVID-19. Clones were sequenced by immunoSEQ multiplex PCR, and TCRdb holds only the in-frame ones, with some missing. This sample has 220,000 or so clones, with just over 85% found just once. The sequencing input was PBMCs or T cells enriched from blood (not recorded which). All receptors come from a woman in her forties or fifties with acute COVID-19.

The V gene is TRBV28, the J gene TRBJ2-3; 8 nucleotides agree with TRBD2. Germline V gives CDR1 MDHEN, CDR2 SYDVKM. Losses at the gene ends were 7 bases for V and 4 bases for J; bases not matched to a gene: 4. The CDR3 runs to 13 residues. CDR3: CASKVAGPDTQYF. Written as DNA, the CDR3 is TGTGCCAGCAAGGTAGCGGGACCAGATACGCAGTATTTT.

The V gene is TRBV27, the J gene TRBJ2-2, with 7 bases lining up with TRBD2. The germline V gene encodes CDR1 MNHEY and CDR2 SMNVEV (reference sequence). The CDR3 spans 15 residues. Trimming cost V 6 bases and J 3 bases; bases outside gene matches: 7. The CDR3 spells CASRWTRGDTGELFF. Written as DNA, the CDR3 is TGTGCCAGCAGGTGGACTAGAGGGGACACCGGGGAGCTGTTTTTT.

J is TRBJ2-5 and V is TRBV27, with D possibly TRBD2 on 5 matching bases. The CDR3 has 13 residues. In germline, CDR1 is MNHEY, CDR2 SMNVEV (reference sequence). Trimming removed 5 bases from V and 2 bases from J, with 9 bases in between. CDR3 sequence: CASSRTLQETQYF. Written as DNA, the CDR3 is TGTGCCAGCAGTAGGACTCTACAAGAGACCCAGTACTTC.